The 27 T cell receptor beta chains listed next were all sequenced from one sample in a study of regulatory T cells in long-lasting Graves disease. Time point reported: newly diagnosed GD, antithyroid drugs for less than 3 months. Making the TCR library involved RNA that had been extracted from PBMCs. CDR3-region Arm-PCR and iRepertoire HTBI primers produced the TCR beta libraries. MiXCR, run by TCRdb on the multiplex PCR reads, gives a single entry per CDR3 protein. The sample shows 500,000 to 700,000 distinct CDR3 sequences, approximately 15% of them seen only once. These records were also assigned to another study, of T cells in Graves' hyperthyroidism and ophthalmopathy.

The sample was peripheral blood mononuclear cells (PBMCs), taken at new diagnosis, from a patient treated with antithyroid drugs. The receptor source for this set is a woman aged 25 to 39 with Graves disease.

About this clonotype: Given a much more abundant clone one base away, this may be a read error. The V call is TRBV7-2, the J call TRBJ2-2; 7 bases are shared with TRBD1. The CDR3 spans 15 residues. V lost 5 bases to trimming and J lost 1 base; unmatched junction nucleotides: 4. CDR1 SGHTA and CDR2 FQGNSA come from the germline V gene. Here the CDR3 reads CASSAGTVNTGELFF. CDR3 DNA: TGTGCCAGCAGCGCCGGGACAGTGAACACCGGGGAGCTGTTTTTT.

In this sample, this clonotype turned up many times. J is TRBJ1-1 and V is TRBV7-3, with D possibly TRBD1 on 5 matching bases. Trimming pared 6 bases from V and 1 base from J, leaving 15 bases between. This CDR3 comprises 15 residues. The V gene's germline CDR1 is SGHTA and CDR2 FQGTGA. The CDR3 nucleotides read TGTGCCAGCAGTCAACAAAAGGGGCAGAACACTGAAGCTTTCTTT. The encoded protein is CASSQQKGQNTEAFF.

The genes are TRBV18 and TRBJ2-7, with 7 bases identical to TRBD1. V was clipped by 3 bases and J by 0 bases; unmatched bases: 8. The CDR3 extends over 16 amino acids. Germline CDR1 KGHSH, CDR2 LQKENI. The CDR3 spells CASSPLDRATSYEQYF. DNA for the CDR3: TGTGCCAGCTCACCCCTCGACAGGGCCACCTCCTACGAGCAGTACTTC.

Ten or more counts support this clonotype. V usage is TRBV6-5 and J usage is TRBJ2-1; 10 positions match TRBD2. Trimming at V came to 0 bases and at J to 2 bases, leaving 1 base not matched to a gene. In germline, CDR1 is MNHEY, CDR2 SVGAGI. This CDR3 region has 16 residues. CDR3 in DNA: TGTGCCAGCAGTTACTCAGGGACTAGCGCCTACAATGAGCAGTTCTTC. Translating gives CASSYSGTSAYNEQFF.

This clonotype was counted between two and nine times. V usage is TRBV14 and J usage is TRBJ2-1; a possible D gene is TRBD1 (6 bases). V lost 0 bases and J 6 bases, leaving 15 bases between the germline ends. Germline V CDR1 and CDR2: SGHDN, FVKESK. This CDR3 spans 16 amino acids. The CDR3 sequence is CASSQDLGAVGNEQFF. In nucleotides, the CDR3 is TGTGCCAGCAGCCAAGATTTGGGGGCGGTGGGCAATGAGCAGTTCTTC.

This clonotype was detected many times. CDR3 in DNA: TGCAGTGCTAACCCGCGCGGAGGTAGCTCCTACAATGAGCAGTTCTTC. Its translation: CSANPRGGSSYNEQFF. The chain is built from TRBV20-1 and TRBJ2-1; TRBD2 might be the D (5 bases). V was clipped by 4 bases and J by 0 bases, with 16 bases between them. The germline gives CDR1 DFQATT, CDR2 SNEGSKA (reference sequence). CDR3 length: 16 residues.

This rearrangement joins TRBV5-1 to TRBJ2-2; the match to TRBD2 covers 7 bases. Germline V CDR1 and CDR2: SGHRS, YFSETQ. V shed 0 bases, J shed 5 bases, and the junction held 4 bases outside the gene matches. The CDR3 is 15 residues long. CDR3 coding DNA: TGCGCCAGCAGCTTGGCCGTGGGACTAACCGGGGAGCTGTTTTTT. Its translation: CASSLAVGLTGELFF.

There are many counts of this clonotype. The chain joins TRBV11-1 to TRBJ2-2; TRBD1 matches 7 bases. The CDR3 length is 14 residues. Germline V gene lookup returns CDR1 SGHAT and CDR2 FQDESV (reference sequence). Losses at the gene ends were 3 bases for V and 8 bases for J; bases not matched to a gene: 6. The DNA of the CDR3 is TGTGCCAGCAGCTTGGACAGGATGAATGGGGAGCTGTTTTTT. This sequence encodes CASSLDRMNGELFF.

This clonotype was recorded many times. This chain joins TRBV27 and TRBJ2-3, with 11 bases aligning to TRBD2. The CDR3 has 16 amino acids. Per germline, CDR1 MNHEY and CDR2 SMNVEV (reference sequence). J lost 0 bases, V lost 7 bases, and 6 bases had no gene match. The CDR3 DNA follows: TGTGCCAGCACCTCATCTAGCGGGGGGAGCACAGATACGCAGTATTTT. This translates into CASTSSSGGSTDTQYF.

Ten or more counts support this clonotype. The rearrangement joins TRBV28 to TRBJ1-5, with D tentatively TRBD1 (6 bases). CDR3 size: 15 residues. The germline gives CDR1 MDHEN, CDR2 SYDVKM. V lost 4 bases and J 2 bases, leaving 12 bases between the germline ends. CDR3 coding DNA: TGTGCCAGCAGTTCAGGGGCCTGGGGCAATCAGCCCCAGCATTTT. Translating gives CASSSGAWGNQPQHF.

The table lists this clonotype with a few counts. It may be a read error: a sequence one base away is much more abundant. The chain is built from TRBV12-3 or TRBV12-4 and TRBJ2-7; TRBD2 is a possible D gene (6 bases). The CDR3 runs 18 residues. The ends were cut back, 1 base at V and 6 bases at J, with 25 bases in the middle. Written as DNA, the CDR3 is TGTGCCAGCAGTTTAGGGACCTTTATGACTAGTTCCTTGCTCGAGCAGTACTTC. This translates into CASSLGTFMTSSLLEQYF.

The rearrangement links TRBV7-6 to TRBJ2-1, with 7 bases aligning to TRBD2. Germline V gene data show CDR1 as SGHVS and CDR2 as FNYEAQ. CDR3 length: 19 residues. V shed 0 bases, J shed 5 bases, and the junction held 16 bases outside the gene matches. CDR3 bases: TGTGCCAGCAGCTTAGCGACAGCAACCTGGACTAGTGGGAACAATGAGCAGTTCTTC. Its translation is CASSLATATWTSGNNEQFF.

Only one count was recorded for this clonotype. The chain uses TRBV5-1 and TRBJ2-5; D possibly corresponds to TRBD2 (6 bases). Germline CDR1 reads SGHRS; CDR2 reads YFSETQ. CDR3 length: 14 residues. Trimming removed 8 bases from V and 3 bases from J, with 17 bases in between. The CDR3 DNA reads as TGCGCCAGTAAGCCTACTAGCCGAGAAGAGACCCAGTACTTC. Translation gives CASKPTSREETQYF.

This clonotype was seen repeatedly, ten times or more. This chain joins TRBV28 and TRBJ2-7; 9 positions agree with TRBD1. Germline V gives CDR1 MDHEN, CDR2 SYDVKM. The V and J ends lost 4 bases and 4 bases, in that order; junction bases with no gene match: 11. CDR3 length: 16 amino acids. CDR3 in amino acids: CASSYILDRGGYEQYF. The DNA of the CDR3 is TGTGCCAGCAGTTACATCCTGGACAGGGGCGGGTACGAGCAGTACTTC.

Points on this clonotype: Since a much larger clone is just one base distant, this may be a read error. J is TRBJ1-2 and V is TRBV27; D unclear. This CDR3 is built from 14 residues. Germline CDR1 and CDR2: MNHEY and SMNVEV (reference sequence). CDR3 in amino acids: CTSSSQSRNYGYTF. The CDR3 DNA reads TGTACCAGCAGTTCCCAAAGTCGGAACTATGGCTACACCTTC.

The CDR3 loop reads CASRPGQGRYSTGELFF. The CDR3, as DNA: TGTGCCAGTAGGCCCGGACAGGGGCGCTACTCTACCGGGGAGCTGTTTTTT. The rearrangement links TRBV19 to TRBJ2-2; 9 bases are a match to TRBD1. The CDR3 is 17 amino acids. V dropped 6 bases and J dropped 5; count of bases not matched to a gene: 13. Germline V gene data show CDR1 as LNHDA and CDR2 as SQIVND (reference sequence).

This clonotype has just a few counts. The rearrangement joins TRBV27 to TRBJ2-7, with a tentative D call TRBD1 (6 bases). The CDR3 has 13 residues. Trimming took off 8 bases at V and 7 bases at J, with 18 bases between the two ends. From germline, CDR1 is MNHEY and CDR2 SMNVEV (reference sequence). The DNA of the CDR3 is TGTGCCAGCCCACAGGGTAGGGAGCGGGAGCAGTACTTC. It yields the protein CASPQGREREQYF.

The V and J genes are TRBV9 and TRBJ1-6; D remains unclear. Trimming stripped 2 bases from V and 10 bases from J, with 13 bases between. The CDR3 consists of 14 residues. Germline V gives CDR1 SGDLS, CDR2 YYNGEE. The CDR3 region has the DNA TGTGCCAGCAGCGTTCATGACGACGAATCACCCCTCCACTTT. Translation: CASSVHDDESPLHF. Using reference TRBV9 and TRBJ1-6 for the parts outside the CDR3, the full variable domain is DSGVTQTPKHLITATGQRVTLRCSPRSGDLSVYWYQQSLDQGLQFLIQYYNGEERAKGNILERFSAQQFPDLHSELNLSSLELGDSALYFCASSVHDDESPLHFGNGTRLTVT.

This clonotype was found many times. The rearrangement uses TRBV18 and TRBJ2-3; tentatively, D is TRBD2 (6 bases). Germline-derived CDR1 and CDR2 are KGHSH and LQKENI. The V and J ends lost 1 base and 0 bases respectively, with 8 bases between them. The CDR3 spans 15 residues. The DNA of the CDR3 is TGTGCCAGCTCACCACTAGCGGTCAGCACAGATACGCAGTATTTT. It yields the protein CASSPLAVSTDTQYF.

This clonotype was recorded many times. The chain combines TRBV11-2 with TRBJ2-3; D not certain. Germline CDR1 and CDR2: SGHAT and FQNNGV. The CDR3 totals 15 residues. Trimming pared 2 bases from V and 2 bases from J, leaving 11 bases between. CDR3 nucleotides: TGTGCCAGCAGCTTAAGGCCCCAAAACACAGATACGCAGTATTTT. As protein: CASSLRPQNTDTQYF.

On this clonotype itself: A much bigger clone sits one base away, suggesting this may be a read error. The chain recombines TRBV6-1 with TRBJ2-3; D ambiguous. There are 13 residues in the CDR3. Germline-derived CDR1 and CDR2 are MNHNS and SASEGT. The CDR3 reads CANSPQGGDTQYF. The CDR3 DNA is TGTGCCAACAGTCCCCAAGGTGGGGATACGCAGTATTTT.

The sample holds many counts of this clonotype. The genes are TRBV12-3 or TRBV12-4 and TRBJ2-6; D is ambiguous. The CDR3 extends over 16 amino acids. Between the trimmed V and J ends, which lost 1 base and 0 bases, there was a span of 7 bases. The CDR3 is CASSLDSYSGANVLTF. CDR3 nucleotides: TGTGCCAGCAGTTTAGACAGTTACTCTGGGGCCAACGTCCTGACTTTC.

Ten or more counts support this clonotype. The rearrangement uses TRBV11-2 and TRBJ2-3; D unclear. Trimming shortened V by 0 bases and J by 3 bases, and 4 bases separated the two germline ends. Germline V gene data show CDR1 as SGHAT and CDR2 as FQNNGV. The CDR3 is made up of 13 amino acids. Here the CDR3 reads CASSLDWTDTQYF. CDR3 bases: TGTGCCAGCAGCTTAGATTGGACAGATACGCAGTATTTT. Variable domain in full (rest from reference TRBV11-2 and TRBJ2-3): EAGVAQSPRYKIIEKRQSVAFWCNPISGHATLYWYQQILGQGPKLLIQFQNNGVVDDSQLPKDRFSAERLKGVDSTLKIQPAKLEDSAVYLCASSLDWTDTQYFGPGTRLTVL.

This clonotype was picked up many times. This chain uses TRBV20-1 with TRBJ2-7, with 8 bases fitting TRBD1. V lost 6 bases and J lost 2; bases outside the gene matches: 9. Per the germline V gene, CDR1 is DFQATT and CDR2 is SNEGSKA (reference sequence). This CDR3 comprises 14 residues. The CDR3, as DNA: TGCAGTGCCGAGGGACAGGAGAATACCTACGAGCAGTACTTC. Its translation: CSAEGQENTYEQYF.

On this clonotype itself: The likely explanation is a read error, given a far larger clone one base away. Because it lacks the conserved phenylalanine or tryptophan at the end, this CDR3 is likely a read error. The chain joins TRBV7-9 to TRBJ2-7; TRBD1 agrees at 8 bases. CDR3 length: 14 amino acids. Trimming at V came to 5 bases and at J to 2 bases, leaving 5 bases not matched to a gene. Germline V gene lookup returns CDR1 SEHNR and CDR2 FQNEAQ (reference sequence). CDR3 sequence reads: CASSLDRGPYEQYL. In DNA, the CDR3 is TGTGCCAGCAGCCTCGACAGGGGCCCCTACGAGCAGTACCTC.

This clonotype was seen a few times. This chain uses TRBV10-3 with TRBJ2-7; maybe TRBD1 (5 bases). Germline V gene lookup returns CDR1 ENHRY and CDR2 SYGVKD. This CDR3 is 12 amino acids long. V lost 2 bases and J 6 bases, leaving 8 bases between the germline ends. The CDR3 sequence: CAISETGPEQYF. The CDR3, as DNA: TGTGCCATCAGTGAGACAGGCCCCGAGCAGTACTTC.

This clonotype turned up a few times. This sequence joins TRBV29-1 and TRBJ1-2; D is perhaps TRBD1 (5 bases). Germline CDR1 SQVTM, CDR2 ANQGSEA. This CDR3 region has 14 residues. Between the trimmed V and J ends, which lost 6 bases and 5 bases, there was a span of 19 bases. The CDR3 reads CSVREEGLGYGYTF. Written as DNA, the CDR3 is TGCAGCGTAAGAGAGGAGGGGTTAGGGTATGGCTACACCTTC.